This TCR beta chain was recovered during a study of shared clonotypes between healthy human individuals. Regarding the study as a whole: Clonotype sharing among donors was expected to depend on sequencing depth.

This CDR3 has 12 amino acids. Germline CDR1 reads SQVTM; CDR2 reads ANQGSEA. The V gene lost 5 bases and the J gene lost 7 bases, with 11 bases spanning the gap. Regarding this clone: Its specificity is not known.

Profiled with immunoSEQ multiplex PCR; TCRdb holds only in-frame clones, not every one. The sample lists about 2.4 million clones; approximately 94% were seen once. The clonotype originates from a man aged 18 to 30 in good health. Some clones in this sample may be carry-over from other donors' samples. J is TRBJ1-4 and V is TRBV29-1; tentative D call: TRBD1 (6 bases). The sample was naive CD4+ T cells from PBMCs. Subset indicated: CD45RA+ positively selected. The chain's CDR3 is CSVSRGGEKLFF. The DNA of the CDR3 is TGCAGCGTTAGCAGGGGAGGTGAAAAACTGTTTTTT. The full variable domain, its missing parts supplied by reference TRBV29-1 and TRBJ1-4, is SAVISQKPSRDICQRGTSLTIQCQVDSQVTMMFWYRQQPGQSLTLIATANQGSEATYESGFVIDKFPISRPNLTFSTLTVSNMSPEDSSIYLCSVSRGGEKLFFGSGTQLSVL.